The 8 T cell receptor beta chains listed next were all sequenced from one sample in a study of PD-L1 blockade in urothelial cancer (dated 2017 in TCRdb). The time point label, as the study defines it: pretreatment peripheral blood. The library was obtained by the immunoSEQ multiplex PCR assay. TCRdb provides this immuneACCESS table in a form limited to in-frame rearrangements. Some clones are lacking; in checked studies, under half of them reflect an unresolved V gene, and why the rest are absent is not known. The sample table contains under 95,000 clones; only one count was recorded for 80% to 85% of them. The leading ten clones occupy 8.5% to 10% of the sample. Sample: PBMCs, taken around atezolizumab (anti-PD-L1) treatment. The receptor set was obtained from a woman aged 70-85 years with urothelial cancer.

The V gene is TRBV19, the J gene TRBJ2-7, with 9 bases identical to TRBD2. The V gene's germline CDR1 is LNHDA and CDR2 SQIVND (reference sequence). Unmatched junction bases numbered 18, after V lost 4 bases and J lost 2 bases. The CDR3 consists of 19 residues. The CDR3 spells CASSTKVSGRKGRAYEQYF. CDR3 coding DNA: TGTGCCAGTAGTACCAAAGTTAGCGGGAGAAAAGGTCGGGCCTACGAGCAGTACTTC.

This sequence joins TRBV9 and TRBJ2-1, with 7 nucleotides matching TRBD2. V lost 0 bases and J lost 2; bases outside the gene matches: 5. Germline V gene data show CDR1 as SGDLS and CDR2 as YYNGEE. The CDR3 is 16 residues long. The CDR3 coding sequence is TGTGCCAGCAGCGTAGCTGGGGGGGAGCCCTACAATGAGCAGTTCTTC. Amino acids: CASSVAGGEPYNEQFF.

With respect to this clone: At one boundary the junction diverges from the germline segment, which might be a read error. The chain has TRBV30 and TRBJ2-7, with unresolved D. The CDR3 extends over 12 amino acids. Germline CDR1 GTSNPN, CDR2 SVGIG (reference sequence). The CDR3 coding sequence is TGTGCCTGGGGTGTGAGCGCCTACGAGCAGTACTTC. This sequence encodes CAWGVSAYEQYF.

The rearrangement joins TRBV5-1 to TRBJ2-3; no clear D. This CDR3 contains 12 residues. Trimming removed 5 bases from V and 0 bases from J, with 4 bases in between. Per the germline V gene, CDR1 is SGHRS and CDR2 is YFSETQ. The CDR3 bases are TGCGCCAGCAGACAAAGCACAGATACGCAGTATTTT. This translates into CASRQSTDTQYF.

J is TRBJ1-5 and V is TRBV2; no reliable D call. This CDR3 contains 12 residues. Germline V gene lookup returns CDR1 SNHLY and CDR2 FYNNEI. V was shortened by 3 bases and J by 7 bases, with 7 bases between the two germline ends. The CDR3: CASSEEYQPQHF. In DNA, the CDR3 is TGTGCCAGCAGTGAGGAGTACCAGCCCCAGCATTTT.

This chain uses TRBV2 with TRBJ2-7; D ambiguous. CDR1 and CDR2 (germline): SNHLY, FYNNEI. Trimming removed 4 bases from V and 5 bases from J, with 27 bases in between. The CDR3 runs 18 residues. The CDR3 DNA sequence: TGTGCCAGCAGTGCCCCAGGTTTTGCGCGTGCACGCCAAAACGAGCAGTACTTC. It specifies CASSAPGFARARQNEQYF.

The rearrangement joins TRBV6-6 to TRBJ1-1, with D possibly TRBD1 on 6 matching bases. This CDR3 region has 13 residues. Trimming took off 7 bases at V and 5 bases at J, with 14 bases between the two ends. Per germline, CDR1 MNHNY and CDR2 SVGAGI (reference sequence). The CDR3 is CASKGGHGTEAFF. The CDR3 DNA reads TGTGCCAGCAAGGGGGGGCATGGAACTGAAGCTTTCTTT.

The gene calls are TRBV28 and TRBJ1-2; D perhaps matches TRBD1 (6 bases). Trimming pared 5 bases from V and 6 bases from J, leaving 13 bases between. The germline V gene has CDR1 MDHEN and CDR2 SYDVKM. The CDR3 covers 13 residues. The CDR3 coding sequence is TGTGCCAGCAGTCAACAGGGAATGGATGGCTACACCTTC. Translation: CASSQQGMDGYTF.